This TCR beta chain was retrieved from a study of T cell changes during pregnancy in multiple sclerosis. V lost 6 bases and J lost 2; bases outside the gene matches: 13. The CDR3 has 16 residues. CDR1 ENHRY and CDR2 SYGVKD come from the germline V gene. Using immunoSEQ multiplex PCR, the repertoire was profiled, and TCRdb retains in-frame clones only, with some absent. The repertoire holds some 37,000 clones, approximately 90% seen once, with around 0.62% in the top ten. The clonotype was recovered from a female donor with multiple sclerosis, enrolled in a pregnancy study. The genes are TRBV10-3 and TRBJ2-7; TRBD1 agrees at 7 bases. Sequencing was performed on CD4+ T cells from peripheral blood mononuclear cells, taken in the first trimester of pregnancy. The CDR3 bases are TGTGCCATCAGCGGGCCCGACAGGGCCACCCCCTACGAGCAGTACTTC. Its protein is CAISGPDRATPYEQYF.